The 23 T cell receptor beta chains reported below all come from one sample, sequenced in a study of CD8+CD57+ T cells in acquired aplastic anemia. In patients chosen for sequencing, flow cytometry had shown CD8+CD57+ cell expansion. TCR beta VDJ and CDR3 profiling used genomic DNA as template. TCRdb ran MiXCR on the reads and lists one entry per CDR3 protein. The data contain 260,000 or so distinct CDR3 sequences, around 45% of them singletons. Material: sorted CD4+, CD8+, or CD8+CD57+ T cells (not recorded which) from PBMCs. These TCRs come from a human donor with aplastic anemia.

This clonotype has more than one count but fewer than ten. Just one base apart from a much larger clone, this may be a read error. The CDR3 region is CASSVSGGNTGAFF. The DNA of the CDR3 is TGTGCCAGTAGCGTCAGCGGGGGGAACACTGGAGCTTTCTTT. The J gene is TRBJ1-1, the V gene TRBV19, with a weak D call TRBD1 (5 bases). Germline assignment: CDR1 LNHDA and CDR2 SQIVND (reference sequence). The CDR3 length is 14 residues.

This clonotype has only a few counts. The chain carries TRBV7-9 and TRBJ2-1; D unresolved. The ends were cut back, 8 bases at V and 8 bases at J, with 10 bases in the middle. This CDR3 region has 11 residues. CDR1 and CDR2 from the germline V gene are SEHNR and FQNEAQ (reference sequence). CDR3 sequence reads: CASSWADEQFF. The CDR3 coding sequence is TGTGCCAGCTCCTGGGCGGATGAGCAGTTCTTC.

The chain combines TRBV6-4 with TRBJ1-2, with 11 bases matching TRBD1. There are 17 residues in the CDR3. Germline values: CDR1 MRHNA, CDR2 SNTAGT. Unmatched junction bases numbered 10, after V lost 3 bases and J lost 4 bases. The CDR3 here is CASSEVRGTGGGYGYTF. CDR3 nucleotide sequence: TGTGCCAGCAGTGAGGTTCGGGGGACAGGGGGAGGCTATGGCTACACCTTC.

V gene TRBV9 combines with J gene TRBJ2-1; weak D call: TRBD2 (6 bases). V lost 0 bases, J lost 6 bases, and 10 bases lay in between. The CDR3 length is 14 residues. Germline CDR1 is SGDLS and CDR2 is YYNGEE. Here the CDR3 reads CASSVAGVGNEQFF. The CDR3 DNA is TGTGCCAGCAGCGTAGCGGGGGTTGGCAATGAGCAGTTCTTC.

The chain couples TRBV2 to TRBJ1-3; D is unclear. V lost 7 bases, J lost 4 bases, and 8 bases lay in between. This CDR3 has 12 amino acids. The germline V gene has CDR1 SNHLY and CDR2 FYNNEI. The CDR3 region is CASKNRGNTIYF. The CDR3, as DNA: TGTGCCAGCAAGAACCGGGGAAACACCATATATTTT.

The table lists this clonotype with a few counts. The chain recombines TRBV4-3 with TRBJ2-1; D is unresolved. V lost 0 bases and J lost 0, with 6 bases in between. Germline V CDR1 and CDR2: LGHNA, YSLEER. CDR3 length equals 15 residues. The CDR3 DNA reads TGCGCCAGCAGCCAAGACCCGGGCTCCTACAATGAGCAGTTCTTC. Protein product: CASSQDPGSYNEQFF.

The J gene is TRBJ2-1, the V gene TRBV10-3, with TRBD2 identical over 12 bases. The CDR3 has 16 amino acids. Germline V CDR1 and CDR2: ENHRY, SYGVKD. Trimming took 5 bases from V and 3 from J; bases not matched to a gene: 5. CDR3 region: CAISWTSGTDYNEQFF. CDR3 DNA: TGTGCCATCAGTTGGACTAGCGGGACTGACTACAATGAGCAGTTCTTC.

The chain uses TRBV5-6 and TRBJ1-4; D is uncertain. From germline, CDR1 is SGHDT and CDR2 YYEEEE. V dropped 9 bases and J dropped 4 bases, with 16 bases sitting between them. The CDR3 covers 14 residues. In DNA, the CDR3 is TGTGCCATCAGTTTATTGGTTTATAATGAAAAACTGTTTTTT. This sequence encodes CAISLLVYNEKLFF.

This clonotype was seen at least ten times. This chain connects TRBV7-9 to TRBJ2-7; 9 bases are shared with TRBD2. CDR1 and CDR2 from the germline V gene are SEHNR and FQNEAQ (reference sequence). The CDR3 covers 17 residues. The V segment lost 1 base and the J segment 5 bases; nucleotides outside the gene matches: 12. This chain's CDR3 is CASSLVRSGGSDNEQYF. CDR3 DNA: TGTGCCAGCAGCTTAGTTAGGAGCGGGGGGAGTGATAACGAGCAGTACTTC. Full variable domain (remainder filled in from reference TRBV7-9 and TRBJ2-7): DTGVSQNPRHKITKRGQNVTFRCDPISEHNRLYWYRQTLGQGPEFLTYFQNEAQLEKSRLLSDRFSAERPKGSFSTLEIQRTEQGDSAMYLCASSLVRSGGSDNEQYFGPGTRLTVT.

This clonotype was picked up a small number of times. This chain's CDR3 is CASSYSRDRASNTGELFF. The CDR3 region has the DNA TGTGCCAGCAGTTACTCGAGGGACAGGGCTTCGAACACCGGGGAGCTGTTTTTT. The gene calls are TRBV6-5 and TRBJ2-2; 9 bases match TRBD1. V was pared by 0 bases and J by 0 bases, with 5 bases of the junction left unmatched. Germline lookup yields CDR1 MNHEY and CDR2 SVGAGI. The CDR3 totals 18 residues.

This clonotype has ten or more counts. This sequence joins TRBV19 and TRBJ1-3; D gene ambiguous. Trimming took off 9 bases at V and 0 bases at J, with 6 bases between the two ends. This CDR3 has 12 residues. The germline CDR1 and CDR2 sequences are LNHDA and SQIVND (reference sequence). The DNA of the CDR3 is TGTGCCAGCAGTGGCTCTGGAAACACCATATATTTT. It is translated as CASSGSGNTIYF.

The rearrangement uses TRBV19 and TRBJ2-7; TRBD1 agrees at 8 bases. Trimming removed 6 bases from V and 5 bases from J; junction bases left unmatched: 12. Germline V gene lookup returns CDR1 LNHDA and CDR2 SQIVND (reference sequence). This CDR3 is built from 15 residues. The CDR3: CASSATGDGGNEQYF. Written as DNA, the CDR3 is TGTGCCAGTAGCGCGACAGGGGACGGGGGCAACGAGCAGTACTTC.

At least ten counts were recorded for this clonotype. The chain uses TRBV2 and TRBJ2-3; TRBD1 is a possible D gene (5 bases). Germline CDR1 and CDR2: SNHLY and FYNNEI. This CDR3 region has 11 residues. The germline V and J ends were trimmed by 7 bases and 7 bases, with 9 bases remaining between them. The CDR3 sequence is CASNSGNTQYF. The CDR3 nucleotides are TGTGCCAGCAATTCAGGGAATACGCAGTATTTT.

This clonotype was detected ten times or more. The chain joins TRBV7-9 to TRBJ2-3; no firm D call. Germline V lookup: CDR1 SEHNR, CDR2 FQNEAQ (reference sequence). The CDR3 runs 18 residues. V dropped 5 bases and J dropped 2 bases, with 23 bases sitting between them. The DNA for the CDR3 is TGTGCCAGCAGCCTTATCAAATACTCACTTGGGAACACAGATACGCAGTATTTT. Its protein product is CASSLIKYSLGNTDTQYF.

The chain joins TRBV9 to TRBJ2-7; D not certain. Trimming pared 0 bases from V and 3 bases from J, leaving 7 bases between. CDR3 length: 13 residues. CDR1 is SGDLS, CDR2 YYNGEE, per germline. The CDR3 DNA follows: TGTGCCAGCAGCGTAGGTCCCAGCTACGAGCAGTACTTC. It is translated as CASSVGPSYEQYF.

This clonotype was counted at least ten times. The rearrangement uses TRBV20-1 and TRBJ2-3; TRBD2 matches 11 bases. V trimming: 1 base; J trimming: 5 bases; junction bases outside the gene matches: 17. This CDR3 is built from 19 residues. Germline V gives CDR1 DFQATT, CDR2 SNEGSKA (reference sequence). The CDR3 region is CSARVAGGLKSLVEDTQYF. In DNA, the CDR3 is TGCAGTGCTAGAGTAGCGGGGGGGCTTAAATCGTTGGTTGAAGATACGCAGTATTTT.

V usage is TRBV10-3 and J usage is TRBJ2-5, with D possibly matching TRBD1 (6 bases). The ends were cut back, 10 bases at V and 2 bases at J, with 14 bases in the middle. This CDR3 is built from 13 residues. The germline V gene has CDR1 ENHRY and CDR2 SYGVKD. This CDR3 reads CATTGTPQETQYF. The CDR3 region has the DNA TGTGCCACTACAGGGACCCCTCAAGAGACCCAGTACTTC.

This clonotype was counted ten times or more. This chain's CDR3 is CASSLGRGNTEAFF. In nucleotides, the CDR3 is TGTGCCAGCAGCCTAGGACGGGGGAACACTGAAGCTTTCTTT. The chain links TRBV7-3 to TRBJ1-1; D is undetermined. Per germline, CDR1 SGHTA and CDR2 FQGTGA. This CDR3 comprises 14 residues. V lost 5 bases and J lost 1, with 11 bases in between.

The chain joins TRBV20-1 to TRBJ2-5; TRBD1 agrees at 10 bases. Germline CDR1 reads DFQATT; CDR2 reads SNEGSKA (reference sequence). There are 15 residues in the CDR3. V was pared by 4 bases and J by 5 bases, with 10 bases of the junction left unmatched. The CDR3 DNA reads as TGCAGTGCTATTACCGGGACAGGGGCGTCGGAGACCCAGTACTTC. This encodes CSAITGTGASETQYF.

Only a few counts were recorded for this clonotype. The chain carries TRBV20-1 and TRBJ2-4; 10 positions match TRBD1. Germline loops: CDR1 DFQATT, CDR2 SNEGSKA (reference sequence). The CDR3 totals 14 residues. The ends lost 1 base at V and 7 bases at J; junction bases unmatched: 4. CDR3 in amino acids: CSARAQDRGNIQYF. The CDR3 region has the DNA TGCAGTGCTAGAGCCCAGGACAGGGGGAACATTCAGTACTTC.

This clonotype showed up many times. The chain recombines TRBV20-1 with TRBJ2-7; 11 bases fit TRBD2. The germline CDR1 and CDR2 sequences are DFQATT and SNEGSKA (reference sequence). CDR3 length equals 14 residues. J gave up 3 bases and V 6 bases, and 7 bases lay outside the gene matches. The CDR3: CSAQRLAGLYEQYF. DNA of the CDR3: TGCAGTGCGCAACGACTAGCGGGGCTCTACGAGCAGTACTTC.

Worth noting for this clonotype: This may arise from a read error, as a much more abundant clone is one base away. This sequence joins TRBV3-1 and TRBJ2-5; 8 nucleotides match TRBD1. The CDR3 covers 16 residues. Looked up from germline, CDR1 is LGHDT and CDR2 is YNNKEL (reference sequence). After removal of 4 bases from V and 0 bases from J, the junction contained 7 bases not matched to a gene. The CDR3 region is CASSRARDRYQETQYF. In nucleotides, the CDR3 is TGTGCCAGCAGCCGAGCCCGGGACAGGTACCAAGAGACCCAGTACTTC.

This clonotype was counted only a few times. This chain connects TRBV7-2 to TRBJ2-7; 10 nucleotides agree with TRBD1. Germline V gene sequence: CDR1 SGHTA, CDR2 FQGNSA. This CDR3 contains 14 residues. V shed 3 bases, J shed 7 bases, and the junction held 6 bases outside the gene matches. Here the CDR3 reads CASSFLGQGGEQYF. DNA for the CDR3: TGTGCCAGCAGCTTCCTCGGACAGGGGGGTGAGCAGTACTTC.